This T cell receptor (beta chain) stems from a study of cytomegalovirus exposure and HLA in healthy donors. Assay: immunoSEQ multiplex PCR; the TCRdb copy retains only in-frame clones and omits some. The table has 250,000 to 300,000 clones, almost 90% seen once; the top ten hold 0.35% to 0.45%. The length of the CDR3 is 15 residues. J lost 5 bases, V lost 3 bases, and 6 bases had no gene match. Germline V CDR1 and CDR2: SGHNT, YYREEE (reference sequence). The V call is TRBV5-4, the J call TRBJ2-1; the match to TRBD1 covers 9 bases. The sample comprised PBMCs. This receptor was obtained from a young woman in good health and CMV-seronegative. CDR3 region: CASSSDRGLHNEQFF. CDR3 nucleotide sequence: TGTGCCAGCAGCTCGGACAGGGGCCTCCACAATGAGCAGTTCTTC.